This T cell receptor beta chain was retrieved from a study of T cell responses to AZD1222 COVID-19 vaccine. Concerning this clone: What it binds is not known.

Generated by immunoSEQ multiplex PCR, the TCRdb table keeps only in-frame clones and is missing some. The sample carries more than 100,000 clones, around 89% recorded once. Germline V gives CDR1 SEHNR, CDR2 FQNEAQ (reference sequence). V dropped 2 bases and J dropped 2 bases, with 21 bases sitting between them. CDR3 size: 19 residues. General observations from the study: A reported finding is that nearly half of spike-specific TCRs target unmutated variant regions. Repertoire sampling was restricted to post-peak T cell response timepoints. Donors skewed white British and female; clonal diversity was possibly underestimated. Spike-specific TCR repertoires showed rising breadth and depth after two AZD1222 doses.

The material sequenced was peripheral blood, taken on day 0 of AZD1222 vaccination. The chain joins TRBV7-9 to TRBJ1-4; no definite D call. The clonotype comes from an adult in good health. CDR3 DNA sequence: TGTGCCAGCAGCTTAAATAAGGCAAAGGCCTCATCTACTAATGAAAAACTGTTTTTT. Amino acid sequence: CASSLNKAKASSTNEKLFF. The full variable domain, rest sourced from reference TRBV7-9 and TRBJ1-4, is DTGVSQNPRHKITKRGQNVTFRCDPISEHNRLYWYRQTLGQGPEFLTYFQNEAQLEKSRLLSDRFSAERPKGSFSTLEIQRTEQGDSAMYLCASSLNKAKASSTNEKLFFGSGTQLSVL.